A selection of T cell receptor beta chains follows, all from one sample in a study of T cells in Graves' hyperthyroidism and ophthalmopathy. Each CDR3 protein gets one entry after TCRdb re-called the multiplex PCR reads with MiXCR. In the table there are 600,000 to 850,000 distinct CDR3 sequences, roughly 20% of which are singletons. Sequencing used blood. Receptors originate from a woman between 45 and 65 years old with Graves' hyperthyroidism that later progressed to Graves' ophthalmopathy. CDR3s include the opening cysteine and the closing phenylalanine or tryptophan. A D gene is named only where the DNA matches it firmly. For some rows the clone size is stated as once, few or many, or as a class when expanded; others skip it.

CDR3aa: CASSRGRGGTDTQYF
CDR3nt: TGTGCCAGCAGCCGAGGTCGGGGGGGCACAGATACGCAGTATTTT
d_gene: TRBD2
abundance: many
v_gene: TRBV2
j_gene: TRBJ2-3

CDR3aa: CAWSDVAQGQFF
CDR3nt: TGTGCCTGGAGTGATGTAGCCCAAGGGCAGTTCTTC
d_gene: .
abundance: .
v_gene: TRBV30
j_gene: TRBJ2-1

CDR3aa: CASGPWVRGSYNEQFF
CDR3nt: TGTGCCAGCGGTCCCTGGGTGCGCGGTTCCTACAATGAGCAGTTCTTC
d_gene: .
abundance: few
v_gene: TRBV27
j_gene: TRBJ2-1

CDR3aa: CASSYAGQGIATEAFF
CDR3nt: TGTGCCAGCAGTTACGCGGGACAGGGGATCGCCACTGAAGCTTTCTTT
d_gene: TRBD1
abundance: many
v_gene: TRBV6-1
j_gene: TRBJ1-1

CDR3aa: CASSLRGQGVMYGYTF
CDR3nt: TGTGCCAGCAGCCTAAGGGGACAGGGGGTTATGTATGGCTACACCTTC
d_gene: TRBD1
abundance: .
v_gene: TRBV3-1
j_gene: TRBJ1-2

CDR3aa: CASSPSGTEAYGYTF
CDR3nt: TGTGCCAGCTCGCCCTCGGGGACTGAAGCCTATGGCTACACCTTC
d_gene: .
abundance: .
v_gene: TRBV18
j_gene: TRBJ1-2

CDR3aa: CASSSTPTGYNEQFF
CDR3nt: TGTGCCAGCAGCTCGACGCCGACAGGGTACAATGAGCAGTTCTTC
d_gene: TRBD1
abundance: few
v_gene: TRBV6-2/TRBV6-3
j_gene: TRBJ2-1

CDR3aa: CASSIQANTEAFF
CDR3nt: TGTGCCAGTAGTATTCAGGCCAACACTGAAGCTTTCTTT
d_gene: .
abundance: .
v_gene: TRBV19
j_gene: TRBJ1-1

CDR3aa: CSARARGKGPYNEQFF
CDR3nt: TGCAGTGCTAGGGCCCGGGGAAAGGGGCCCTACAATGAGCAGTTCTTC
d_gene: .
abundance: .
v_gene: TRBV20-1
j_gene: TRBJ2-1

CDR3aa: CAWAGQNYGYTF
CDR3nt: TGTGCCTGGGCGGGACAGAACTATGGCTACACCTTC
d_gene: TRBD1
abundance: many
v_gene: TRBV30
j_gene: TRBJ1-2

CDR3aa: CASSIQGAGYGYTF
CDR3nt: TGTGCCAGCAGTATACAGGGGGCGGGCTATGGCTACACCTTC
d_gene: TRBD1
abundance: .
v_gene: TRBV5-4
j_gene: TRBJ1-2

CDR3aa: CASSEEEGGYGYTF
CDR3nt: TGTGCCAGCAGTGAAGAGGAGGGGGGCTATGGCTACACCTTC
d_gene: .
abundance: few
v_gene: TRBV6-1
j_gene: TRBJ1-2

CDR3aa: CASSNRDYSTDTQYF
CDR3nt: TGTGCCAGCAGTAACCGGGACTACAGTACAGATACGCAGTATTTT
d_gene: TRBD2
abundance: few
v_gene: TRBV6-2/TRBV6-3
j_gene: TRBJ2-3

CDR3aa: CASSLTAGARETQYF
CDR3nt: TGCGCCAGCAGCTTGACAGCGGGGGCGAGAGAGACCCAGTACTTC
d_gene: TRBD2
abundance: many
v_gene: TRBV5-1
j_gene: TRBJ2-5

CDR3aa: CASSSLPGQGSTEAFF
CDR3nt: TGTGCCAGCAGCTCACTACCGGGACAGGGAAGCACTGAAGCTTTCTTT
d_gene: TRBD1
abundance: many
v_gene: TRBV7-8
j_gene: TRBJ1-1

CDR3aa: CSVEAAGYNEQFF
CDR3nt: TGCAGCGTTGAGGCGGCCGGATACAATGAGCAGTTCTTC
d_gene: .
abundance: few
v_gene: TRBV29-1
j_gene: TRBJ2-1

CDR3aa: CASSVWGTTDTQYF
CDR3nt: TGTGCCAGCAGCGTGTGGGGAACCACAGATACGCAGTATTTT
d_gene: .
abundance: many
v_gene: TRBV9
j_gene: TRBJ2-3